What follows describes a single T cell receptor beta chain. Its matching antigen is unknown. This table comes from immunoSEQ multiplex PCR, and its TCRdb copy is limited to in-frame clones, with some not included. Among fewer than 35,000 clones listed, about 91% were seen once. The data derive from a study of STAT5B mutations in CD4+ large granular lymphocyte leukemia. Study overall: Healthy donors showed HLA-associated enrichment of the CDR3 'QG' motif.

Study results and limitations: 8/27 top patient clones versus 2/35 control clones were TRBV06-family.

Controls came from buffy coats of healthy blood donors. CDR1 is MNHNY, CDR2 SVGAGI, per germline (reference sequence). The V and J ends lost 7 bases and 0 bases respectively, with 10 bases between them. CDR3 size: 14 residues. The chain uses TRBV6-6 and TRBJ1-5, with D unclear. The receptor was isolated from a human donor in good health. Sequences were obtained from CD4+ T cells from blood buffy coats. DNA for the CDR3: TGTGCCAGCAAGGCCGGAAATAGCAATCAGCCCCAGCATTTT. Amino acids: CASKAGNSNQPQHF.